These 17 T cell receptor beta chains share one sample of origin, sequenced in a study of beta chain features in type 1 diabetes. Sequencing targeted expressed TCRB transcripts, as all isolated RNA had been reverse transcribed. Assay: immunoSEQ multiplex PCR; the TCRdb copy retains only in-frame clones and omits some. The sample shows nearly 250,000 clones, 13% to 15% of them seen only once. Sequenced input: naive CD4+ T cells from blood. These receptors were obtained from a woman aged 40 to 55 in good health.

This clone was counted only a few times. V gene TRBV19 combines with J gene TRBJ1-4; D is ambiguous. The germline V gene has CDR1 LNHDA and CDR2 SQIVND (reference sequence). This CDR3 is 14 amino acids long. V was trimmed by 5 bases and J by 0 bases, leaving 7 bases between them. The CDR3 DNA reads TGTGCCAGTAGTTCGGGTGCAACTAATGAAAAACTGTTTTTT. Translated, it gives CASSSGATNEKLFF. Full variable domain (outside the CDR3, taken from reference TRBV19 and TRBJ1-4): DGGITQSPKYLFRKEGQNVTLSCEQNLNHDAMYWYRQDPGQGLRLIYYSQIVNDFQKGDIAEGYSVSREKKESFPLTVTSAQKNPTAFYLCASSSGATNEKLFFGSGTQLSVL.

V usage is TRBV11-2 and J usage is TRBJ1-2, with 7 bases identical to TRBD1. J lost 3 bases, V lost 5 bases, and 12 bases had no gene match. This CDR3 is built from 16 residues. Germline-derived CDR1 and CDR2 are SGHAT and FQNNGV. The CDR3 spells CASSTRGTANYYGYTF. As DNA, the CDR3 is TGTGCCAGCAGCACCCGCGGGACAGCAAATTACTATGGCTACACCTTC.

This sequence joins TRBV7-9 and TRBJ1-1; 8 nucleotides match TRBD1. The germline V gene encodes CDR1 SEHNR and CDR2 FQNEAQ (reference sequence). V trimming: 1 base; J trimming: 4 bases; junction bases outside the gene matches: 8. The CDR3 sequence is 16 residues long. This CDR3 reads CASSLVKRTGSTEAFF. In DNA, the CDR3 is TGTGCCAGCAGCTTAGTAAAAAGGACAGGGAGCACTGAAGCTTTCTTT. Full variable domain (rest looked up from reference TRBV7-9 and TRBJ1-1): DTGVSQNPRHKITKRGQNVTFRCDPISEHNRLYWYRQTLGQGPEFLTYFQNEAQLEKSRLLSDRFSAERPKGSFSTLEIQRTEQGDSAMYLCASSLVKRTGSTEAFFGQGTRLTVV.

This clone occurred a few times. The V call is TRBV7-8, the J call TRBJ2-7; 8 positions match TRBD2. The CDR3 contains 15 residues. Germline CDR1 is SGHVS and CDR2 is FQNEAQ. Losses at the gene ends were 1 base for V and 4 bases for J; bases not matched to a gene: 6. CDR3 bases: TGTGCCAGCAGCTTAGGCGGGTCTAGCGGGTACGAGCAGTACTTC. Residues: CASSLGGSSGYEQYF. The variable domain in full, completed from reference TRBV7-8 and TRBJ2-7, reads GAGVSQSPRYKVAKRGQDVALRCDPISGHVSLFWYQQALGQGPEFLTYFQNEAQLDKSGLPSDRFFAERPEGSVSTLKIQRTQQEDSAVYLCASSLGGSSGYEQYFGPGTRLTVT.

The chain recombines TRBV2 with TRBJ2-2; D may be TRBD1 (6 bases). Germline CDR1 and CDR2: SNHLY and FYNNEI. V lost 4 bases to trimming and J lost 5 bases, with 8 bases between them. The CDR3 loop spans 13 amino acids. The CDR3 sequence: CASSVQGTGELFF. The CDR3 DNA reads TGTGCCAGCAGTGTACAGGGTACCGGGGAGCTGTTTTTT.

This clone was detected only a few times. This chain uses TRBV14 with TRBJ1-5, with 7 bases that match TRBD1. With 5 bases clipped from V and 2 bases from J, the junction kept 18 bases outside the gene matches. Germline V gene lookup returns CDR1 SGHDN and CDR2 FVKESK. This CDR3 is built from 19 residues. The CDR3 region has the DNA TGTGCCAGCAGCGGAGCCTACAGGGGATCGAGTTCGGGCAATCAGCCCCAGCATTTT. Translating it yields CASSGAYRGSSSGNQPQHF.

This clone has more than one count but fewer than ten. This chain joins TRBV5-6 and TRBJ2-1; a weak D match, TRBD1 (7 bases). The ends were cut back, 0 bases at V and 6 bases at J, with 13 bases in the middle. The CDR3 spans 15 residues. Looked up from germline, CDR1 is SGHDT and CDR2 is YYEEEE. The CDR3 spells CASSLVLQGGNEQFF. CDR3 nucleotide sequence: TGTGCCAGCAGCTTGGTGCTTCAGGGGGGCAATGAGCAGTTCTTC.

This clone showed up just a few times. V usage is TRBV6-5 and J usage is TRBJ1-5; 9 nucleotides agree with TRBD1. Germline CDR1 MNHEY, CDR2 SVGAGI. J lost 2 bases, V lost 6 bases, and 5 bases had no gene match. The CDR3 spans 15 residues. CDR3 bases: TGTGCCAGCAGCCCTGGGGACAGGGGCAATCAGCCCCAGCATTTT. Amino acids: CASSPGDRGNQPQHF.

The CDR3: CASSTNRGFHNSPLHF. CDR3 nucleotides: TGTGCCAGCAGCACCAACAGGGGCTTCCATAATTCACCCCTCCACTTT. V and J are TRBV12-1 and TRBJ1-6; the D segment call TRBD1 is taken from the table without a DNA check. TRBV12-1 is marked as a pseudogene. This CDR3 region has 16 residues.

The rearrangement links TRBV10-1 to TRBJ2-5; TRBD2 aligns across 12 bases. This CDR3 is built from 15 residues. Germline V CDR1 and CDR2: WNHNN, SYGVQD (reference sequence). V was pared by 2 bases and J by 2 bases, with 0 bases of the junction left unmatched. CDR3 nucleotides: TGCGCCAGCAGTGAGGGGACTAGCGGGCAAGAGACCCAGTACTTC. Amino acids: CASSEGTSGQETQYF.

V gene TRBV7-6 combines with J gene TRBJ1-1, with TRBD1 matching over 9 bases. Germline CDR1 is SGHVS and CDR2 is FNYEAQ. The CDR3 length is 17 residues. The V and J ends lost 5 bases and 6 bases, in that order; junction bases with no gene match: 16. The CDR3 DNA reads as TGTGCCAGCAGCCTTACACAGGGGGCGCGTTGGACGGCTGAAGCTTTCTTT. It encodes CASSLTQGARWTAEAFF.

This rearrangement joins TRBV7-9 to TRBJ1-5; D unresolved. The CDR3 sequence is 13 residues long. V was pared by 2 bases and J by 7 bases, with 9 bases between. Germline V gene lookup returns CDR1 SEHNR and CDR2 FQNEAQ (reference sequence). In DNA form, the CDR3 reads TGTGCCAGCAGCTTATCCGTCTTGCAGCCCCAGCATTTT. This gives the protein CASSLSVLQPQHF.

This chain links TRBV12-5 with TRBJ1-2; the D gene is possibly TRBD1 (6 bases). Germline-derived CDR1 and CDR2 are LGHNT and FRNRAP. V gave up 5 bases and J gave up 5 bases, with 12 bases separating them. The CDR3 contains 13 residues. The CDR3 DNA is TGTGCTAGTGGTAAACAGGGTCTGTATGGCTACACCTTC. Translating gives CASGKQGLYGYTF.

This clone was counted only a few times. The chain carries TRBV9 and TRBJ2-7, with TRBD1 matching 9 bases. Germline loops: CDR1 SGDLS, CDR2 YYNGEE. The ends lost 0 bases at V and 6 bases at J; junction bases unmatched: 10. The CDR3 has 16 amino acids. In DNA form, the CDR3 reads TGTGCCAGCAGCGTAGGGTTGGGACAGGGATCCGCCGAGCAGTACTTC. Translating gives CASSVGLGQGSAEQYF.

This clone has more than one count but fewer than ten. The CDR3 nucleotides are TGTGCCAGTAGTATCGGACTCCGACAAAACATTCAGTACTTC. Amino acid sequence: CASSIGLRQNIQYF. This chain links TRBV19 with TRBJ2-4; D is possibly TRBD2 (5 bases). The CDR3 consists of 14 residues. The V end lost 3 bases, the J end lost 5 bases, and 11 bases lay between the germline ends. Germline lookup yields CDR1 LNHDA and CDR2 SQIVND (reference sequence). Drawing the rest from reference TRBV19 and TRBJ2-4, the complete variable domain is DGGITQSPKYLFRKEGQNVTLSCEQNLNHDAMYWYRQDPGQGLRLIYYSQIVNDFQKGDIAEGYSVSREKKESFPLTVTSAQKNPTAFYLCASSIGLRQNIQYFGAGTRLSVL.

The chain employs TRBV2 and TRBJ1-2; 10 nucleotides line up with TRBD1. Germline V CDR1 and CDR2: SNHLY, FYNNEI. Trimming took 7 bases from V and 4 from J; bases not matched to a gene: 6. The CDR3 sequence is 14 residues long. Written as DNA, the CDR3 is TGTGCCAGCACCCGGGACAGGGGTTTCTATGGCTACACCTTC. Translated: CASTRDRGFYGYTF.

The V gene is TRBV29-1, the J gene TRBJ2-3, with 7 bases identical to TRBD2. From germline, CDR1 is SQVTM and CDR2 ANQGSEA. V dropped 5 bases and J dropped 7; count of bases not matched to a gene: 6. This CDR3 is 12 amino acids long. The chain's CDR3 is CSVWEGLNTQYF. Written as DNA, the CDR3 is TGCAGCGTTTGGGAGGGGTTAAATACGCAGTATTTT.